This T cell receptor beta chain appears in the sequencing data of a study of blood T cell repertoires in COVID-19. Study summary: Italy, Spain and the United States were the sources of the convalescent and acute COVID-19 samples.

This CDR3 has 15 residues. Germline CDR1 and CDR2: MNHEY and SMNVEV (reference sequence). V was cut by 5 bases and J by 0 bases, with 11 bases left in between. Libraries were prepared by immunoSEQ multiplex PCR; TCRdb keeps only in-frame clonotypes and omits some of them. The sample has 370,000 or so clones, more than 75% seen once. The chain couples TRBV27 to TRBJ1-5; no definite D call. The receptor comes from a man aged 25 to 40 who had recovered from COVID-19. The sequenced sample was PBMCs or T cells enriched from blood (not recorded which). CDR3 protein: CASSPLGNSNQPQHF. In nucleotides, the CDR3 is TGTGCCAGCAGTCCTCTCGGGAATAGCAATCAGCCCCAGCATTTT.